This T cell receptor (beta chain) was obtained from a study of cytomegalovirus exposure and HLA in healthy donors. Whole-study results and caveats: A classifier reportedly called cytomegalovirus status with high sensitivity and specificity.

PCR primers comprised 60 Vbeta and 13 Jbeta primers. TCRdb's table, derived via immunoSEQ multiplex PCR, lists solely in-frame clones and lacks some. This listing includes about 160,000 clones. On this clone itself: Its antigen is as yet unknown.

This CDR3 is 14 amino acids long. Germline CDR1 and CDR2: SQVTM and ANQGSEA. V lost 3 bases to trimming and J lost 3 bases, with 14 bases between them. The chain couples TRBV29-1 to TRBJ1-1; tentative D call: TRBD1 (6 bases). What was sequenced was PBMCs. The sequence was collected from a man aged 30 to 45 in good health and CMV-seronegative. Here the CDR3 reads CSVEGGGRYTEAFF. In DNA form, the CDR3 reads TGCAGCGTTGAGGGGGGGGGCCGATACACTGAAGCTTTCTTT.